This T cell receptor (beta chain) was identified in a study of blood T cell repertoires in COVID-19. The table came from immunoSEQ multiplex PCR; TCRdb's copy has only in-frame clones and leaves some out. The sample consists of more than 85,000 clones, about 75% of them appearing once. The CDR3 has 12 amino acids. The V end lost 5 bases, the J end lost 5 bases, and 10 bases lay between the germline ends. This chain links TRBV12-3 or TRBV12-4 with TRBJ2-7; no definite D call. The source material was peripheral blood. This receptor was obtained from a woman between 65 and 79 years old with acute or convalescent COVID-19. The CDR3 loop is CASSTRQNEQYF. CDR3 in DNA: TGTGCCAGCAGTACCCGACAAAACGAGCAGTACTTC.